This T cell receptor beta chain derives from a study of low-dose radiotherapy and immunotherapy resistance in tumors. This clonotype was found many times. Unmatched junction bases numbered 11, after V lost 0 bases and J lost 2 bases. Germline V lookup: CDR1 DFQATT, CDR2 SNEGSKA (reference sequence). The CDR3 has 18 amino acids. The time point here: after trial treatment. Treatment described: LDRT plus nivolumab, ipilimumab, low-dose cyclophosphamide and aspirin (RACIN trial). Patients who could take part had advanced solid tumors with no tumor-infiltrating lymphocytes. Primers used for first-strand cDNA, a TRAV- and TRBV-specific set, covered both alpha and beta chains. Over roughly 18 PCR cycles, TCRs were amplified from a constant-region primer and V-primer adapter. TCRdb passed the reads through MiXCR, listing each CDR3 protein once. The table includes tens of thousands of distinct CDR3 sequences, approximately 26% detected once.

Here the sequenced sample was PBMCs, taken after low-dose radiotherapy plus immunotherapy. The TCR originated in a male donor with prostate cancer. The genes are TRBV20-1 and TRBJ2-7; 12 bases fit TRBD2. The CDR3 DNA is TGCAGTGCTAGAGATAGGCTAGCGGGGGGGCCATACGCCTACGAGCAGTACTTC. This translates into CSARDRLAGGPYAYEQYF.